One sample yielded the 15 T cell receptor beta chains listed below, sequenced in a study of T cell responses to AZD1222 COVID-19 vaccine. Data came from immunoSEQ multiplex PCR; TCRdb stores just in-frame clones and leaves some out. The sample carries about 120,000 clones, around nine tenths recorded once. Specimen: peripheral blood, collected on day 0 of AZD1222 vaccination. Source of these receptors: an adult in good health.

The chain employs TRBV27 and TRBJ2-2; D perhaps matches TRBD2 (6 bases). CDR1 is MNHEY, CDR2 SMNVEV, per germline (reference sequence). The ends were cut back, 6 bases at V and 6 bases at J, with 17 bases in the middle. This CDR3 region has 15 residues. CDR3 in amino acids: CASRDPGLPAGELFF. The CDR3 region has the DNA TGTGCCAGCAGAGACCCGGGACTCCCCGCCGGGGAGCTGTTTTTT.

This clone was observed a single time. The chain uses TRBV28 and TRBJ2-7; 8 nucleotides agree with TRBD2. After removal of 8 bases from V and 4 bases from J, the junction contained 7 bases not matched to a gene. CDR3 size: 13 residues. Germline CDR1 reads MDHEN; CDR2 reads SYDVKM. CDR3 in DNA: TGTGCCAGCGAGACTAGCGAATTATACGAGCAGTACTTC. It is translated as CASETSELYEQYF.

This clone was recorded once. The DNA for the CDR3 is TGCGCCAGCAGCGAGACGGCGGGGGACAGGGGCGACACCGGGGAGCTGTTTTTT. This encodes CASSETAGDRGDTGELFF. The genes are TRBV5-1 and TRBJ2-2; 10 bases line up with TRBD1. The CDR3 spans 18 residues. V shed 4 bases and J 3 bases; nucleotides not matched to a gene: 12. The germline gives CDR1 SGHRS, CDR2 YFSETQ.

The chain employs TRBV5-1 and TRBJ2-7, with 8 bases fitting TRBD2. CDR1 and CDR2 from the germline V gene are SGHRS and YFSETQ. V dropped 2 bases and J dropped 2; count of bases not matched to a gene: 3. The CDR3 consists of 14 residues. As DNA, the CDR3 is TGCGCCAGCAGCTTAAGCGGGAGCCCCTACGAGCAGTACTTC. Amino acid sequence: CASSLSGSPYEQYF.

The chain uses TRBV5-6 and TRBJ2-2; 15 bases agree with TRBD2. The V gene's germline CDR1 is SGHDT and CDR2 YYEEEE. V dropped 4 bases and J dropped 5; count of bases not matched to a gene: 6. The CDR3 extends over 17 amino acids. In DNA, the CDR3 is TGTGCCAGCAGCCGGACTAGCGGGAGGGCCGAGACCGGGGAGCTGTTTTTT. It is translated as CASSRTSGRAETGELFF.

The chain uses TRBV24-1 and TRBJ2-3; the D call may be TRBD1 or TRBD2 (5 bases each). The CDR3 totals 16 residues. CDR1 is KGHDR, CDR2 SFDVKD, per germline. Trimming removed 0 bases from V and 5 bases from J, with 14 bases in between. CDR3 protein: CATSDLLGPSGDTQYF. CDR3 nucleotide sequence: TGTGCCACCAGTGATTTGCTGGGACCATCGGGAGATACGCAGTATTTT.

The V and J genes are TRBV11-2 and TRBJ1-3; no clear D gene. Germline lookup yields CDR1 SGHAT and CDR2 FQNNGV. The CDR3 extends over 12 amino acids. V was cut by 3 bases and J by 4 bases, with 4 bases left in between. CDR3 amino acids: CASSFGGNTIYF. CDR3 coding DNA: TGTGCCAGCAGCTTCGGCGGAAACACCATATATTTT. Combining the CDR3 with reference TRBV11-2 and TRBJ1-3 gives the whole variable domain EAGVAQSPRYKIIEKRQSVAFWCNPISGHATLYWYQQILGQGPKLLIQFQNNGVVDDSQLPKDRFSAERLKGVDSTLKIQPAKLEDSAVYLCASSFGGNTIYFGEGSWLTVV.

The chain carries TRBV2 and TRBJ1-2; TRBD1 aligns across 10 bases. The CDR3 sequence is 19 residues long. J gave up 2 bases and V 2 bases, and 14 bases lay outside the gene matches. Germline loops: CDR1 SNHLY, CDR2 FYNNEI. The CDR3 DNA reads as TGTGCCAGCAGTGAAAATGGGGGACAGGGGCCCCATTCGAACTATGGCTACACCTTC. The encoded protein is CASSENGGQGPHSNYGYTF.

The chain carries TRBV28 and TRBJ2-1; the match to TRBD2 covers 8 bases. Trimming cost V 2 bases and J 6 bases; bases outside gene matches: 3. This CDR3 contains 14 residues. Germline V gives CDR1 MDHEN, CDR2 SYDVKM. DNA for the CDR3: TGTGCCAGCAGTTTAAGGAGCGGGAGCAATGAGCAGTTCTTC. This translates into CASSLRSGSNEQFF.

V and J are TRBV4-1 and TRBJ2-7, with 8 bases identical to TRBD2. The CDR3 sequence is 18 residues long. With V trimmed by 0 bases and J by 1 base, 11 bases remained unmatched. CDR1 and CDR2 from the germline V gene are MGHRA and YSYEKL. The CDR3 reads CASSQDRALASGSYEQYF. CDR3 nucleotide sequence: TGCGCCAGCAGCCAAGATCGGGCTCTGGCTAGCGGGTCCTACGAGCAGTACTTC.

The chain joins TRBV29-1 to TRBJ1-1, with a tentative D call TRBD1 (6 bases). Germline CDR1 SQVTM, CDR2 ANQGSEA. V dropped 6 bases and J dropped 8 bases, with 22 bases sitting between them. The CDR3 covers 14 residues. DNA of the CDR3: TGCAGCGTCCTACGTACAGGGCAATCTGGGGAAGCTTTCTTT. Translating gives CSVLRTGQSGEAFF.

V gene TRBV28 combines with J gene TRBJ1-3; 7 positions agree with TRBD1. Germline V gene sequence: CDR1 MDHEN, CDR2 SYDVKM. Trimming took 7 bases from V and 0 from J; bases not matched to a gene: 12. The CDR3 is 17 residues long. The CDR3 protein is CASTPKGGESSGNTIYF. For the CDR3, the DNA is TGTGCCAGCACTCCCAAAGGGGGCGAGAGCTCTGGAAACACCATATATTTT.

This chain links TRBV11-1 with TRBJ2-7; 8 bases align to TRBD1. With 4 bases clipped from V and 1 base from J, the junction kept 6 bases outside the gene matches. CDR3 length: 15 amino acids. Germline values: CDR1 SGHAT, CDR2 FQDESV (reference sequence). CDR3 bases: TGTGCCAGCAGCTCCCGACAGGGGCAATCCTACGAGCAGTACTTC. Residues: CASSSRQGQSYEQYF.

The V call is TRBV12-2, the J call TRBJ2-1; TRBD2 is taken as the D call from the table, unchecked against the DNA. TRBV12-2 is flagged as a pseudogene. The CDR3 is 13 amino acids. CDR3 nucleotide sequence: TGTGCAAGTCGCTTCTACGTTCGAGATGAGCAGTTCTTC. Translating it yields CASRFYVRDEQFF.

The V and J genes are TRBV3-1 (or the pseudogene TRBV3-2) and TRBJ1-5, with no clear D. This CDR3 has 18 amino acids. Trimming removed 0 bases at V and 2 bases at J, with 17 bases between. Germline CDR1 LGHDT, CDR2 YNNKEL (reference sequence). The CDR3 DNA reads TGTGCCAGCAGCCAAGAATGTAAAGGTTGGATATGCAATCAGCCCCAGCATTTT. Translated: CASSQECKGWICNQPQHF.